A selection of T cell receptor beta chains follows, all from one sample in a study of T-cell reconstitution after alpha-beta-depleted transplantation in children. MiXCR was run by TCRdb on the PCR reads, yielding one entry per CDR3 protein. The sample lists some 250,000 distinct CDR3 sequences; around 12% were seen once. The sample here was PBMCs from the stem cell graft donor, taken from the stem cell graft. These receptors all stem from a human donor who donated a stem cell graft to a child with acute lymphoblastic leukemia. Both conserved end residues are part of each CDR3. Fields, in order: CDR3 protein, CDR3 DNA, J gene, D gene, clone size, V gene. A D gene is named only where the DNA matches it firmly. Expanded clones get a size class; other rows say once, few or many, or leave the size out.

CDR3 protein: CASKRNTDTQYF
CDR3 DNA: TGTGCCAGCAAGCGGAACACAGATACGCAGTATTTT
J gene: TRBJ2-3
D gene: NA
clone size: many
V gene: TRBV2

CDR3 protein: CASSASSTDSWFGYTF
CDR3 DNA: TGTGCCAGCAGCGCCTCCTCGACGGACTCCTGGTTTGGCTACACCTTC
J gene: TRBJ1-2
D gene: NA
clone size: many
V gene: TRBV9

CDR3 protein: CASSYANTIYF
CDR3 DNA: TGTGCCAGCAGTTACGCAAACACCATATATTTT
J gene: TRBJ1-3
D gene: NA
clone size: NA
V gene: TRBV6-6

CDR3 protein: CASSLADSIYGYTF
CDR3 DNA: TGTGCCAGCAGCTTAGCGGATAGTATCTATGGCTACACCTTC
J gene: TRBJ1-2
D gene: NA
clone size: many
V gene: TRBV7-2

CDR3 protein: CAWSVGGSTDTQYF
CDR3 DNA: TGTGCCTGGAGTGTAGGCGGGAGCACAGATACGCAGTATTTT
J gene: TRBJ2-3
D gene: NA
clone size: NA
V gene: TRBV30

CDR3 protein: CASSDRGQDTQYF
CDR3 DNA: TGTGCCAGTAGCGACAGGGGGCAAGATACGCAGTATTTT
J gene: TRBJ2-3
D gene: TRBD1
clone size: NA
V gene: TRBV19

CDR3 protein: CASQSEGTEAFF
CDR3 DNA: TGTGCCAGCCAGTCAGAGGGCACTGAAGCTTTCTTT
J gene: TRBJ1-1
D gene: NA
clone size: many
V gene: TRBV10-3

CDR3 protein: CASIPGGTGNYEQYF
CDR3 DNA: TGTGCCAGCATTCCAGGGGGGACAGGGAACTACGAGCAGTACTTC
J gene: TRBJ2-7
D gene: TRBD1
clone size: NA
V gene: TRBV6-2/TRBV6-3

CDR3 protein: CAISENPNTGELFF
CDR3 DNA: TGTGCCATCAGTGAGAATCCGAACACCGGGGAGCTGTTTTTT
J gene: TRBJ2-2
D gene: NA
clone size: many
V gene: TRBV10-3

CDR3 protein: CASSIGGYTEAFF
CDR3 DNA: TGTGCCAGTAGTATTGGAGGATACACTGAAGCTTTCTTT
J gene: TRBJ1-1
D gene: NA
clone size: few
V gene: TRBV19

CDR3 protein: CSVAYSGTENTEAFF
CDR3 DNA: TGCAGCGTTGCTTATTCAGGGACAGAGAACACTGAAGCTTTCTTT
J gene: TRBJ1-1
D gene: TRBD1
clone size: many
V gene: TRBV29-1

CDR3 protein: CSAVTGGSNQPQHF
CDR3 DNA: TGCAGTGCTGTGACAGGGGGATCAAATCAGCCCCAGCATTTT
J gene: TRBJ1-5
D gene: TRBD1
clone size: NA
V gene: TRBV20-1

CDR3 protein: CASTVMGSIHEQYF
CDR3 DNA: TGTGCCAGCACCGTCATGGGTAGCATCCACGAGCAGTACTTC
J gene: TRBJ2-7
D gene: NA
clone size: once
V gene: TRBV6-1

CDR3 protein: CASSNQGFSGEQYF
CDR3 DNA: TGTGCCAGCAGCAACCAGGGGTTCTCGGGCGAGCAGTACTTC
J gene: TRBJ2-7
D gene: NA
clone size: many
V gene: TRBV7-2

CDR3 protein: CASSLDSTDTQYF
CDR3 DNA: TGCGCCAGCAGCTTGGACAGCACAGATACGCAGTATTTT
J gene: TRBJ2-3
D gene: NA
clone size: many
V gene: TRBV5-1

CDR3 protein: CASPPDTLNTEAFF
CDR3 DNA: TGTGCCAGCCCTCCGGACACATTGAACACTGAAGCTTTCTTT
J gene: TRBJ1-1
D gene: NA
clone size: NA
V gene: TRBV28

CDR3 protein: CSATRDTRETQYF
CDR3 DNA: TGCAGCGCAACACGGGACACCAGGGAGACCCAGTACTTC
J gene: TRBJ2-5
D gene: NA
clone size: many
V gene: TRBV29-1

CDR3 protein: CASSDSGNYGYTF
CDR3 DNA: TGCGCCAGCAGCGACAGCGGTAACTATGGCTACACCTTC
J gene: TRBJ1-2
D gene: NA
clone size: many
V gene: TRBV5-1

CDR3 protein: CASSLVGTSGSETQYF
CDR3 DNA: TGTGCCAGCAGCTTAGTGGGGACTAGCGGGAGCGAGACCCAGTACTTC
J gene: TRBJ2-5
D gene: TRBD2
clone size: many
V gene: TRBV7-2

CDR3 protein: CSALASDTQYF
CDR3 DNA: TGCAGTGCCCTCGCGTCGGATACCCAGTACTTC
J gene: TRBJ2-7
D gene: NA
clone size: many
V gene: TRBV20-1

CDR3 protein: CASSSTSRGGGRYNEQFF
CDR3 DNA: TGCGCCAGCAGCTCCACCAGTCGCGGGGGCGGGCGATACAATGAGCAGTTCTTC
J gene: TRBJ2-1
D gene: NA
clone size: NA
V gene: TRBV5-1

CDR3 protein: CASSLEWTSGRTYQETQYF
CDR3 DNA: TGTGCCAGCAGCTTAGAATGGACTAGCGGGAGGACCTACCAAGAGACCCAGTACTTC
J gene: TRBJ2-5
D gene: TRBD2
clone size: NA
V gene: TRBV11-1

CDR3 protein: CASSHSHWGQETQYF
CDR3 DNA: TGTGCCAGCAGCCACAGCCATTGGGGCCAAGAGACCCAGTACTTC
J gene: TRBJ2-5
D gene: NA
clone size: many
V gene: TRBV14

CDR3 protein: CASSYSPGQRAQYF
CDR3 DNA: TGTGCCAGCAGTTACTCGCCGGGCCAGCGGGCGCAGTATTTT
J gene: TRBJ2-3
D gene: NA
clone size: many
V gene: TRBV6-5

CDR3 protein: CASSPGTTVSYNEQFF
CDR3 DNA: TGTGCCAGCAGTCCCGGGACGACCGTAAGCTACAATGAGCAGTTCTTC
J gene: TRBJ2-1
D gene: NA
clone size: many
V gene: TRBV7-9

CDR3 protein: CASSPDRGLSGNTIYF
CDR3 DNA: TGTGCCAGCAGCCCTGACAGGGGTTTATCCGGAAACACCATATATTTT
J gene: TRBJ1-3
D gene: TRBD1
clone size: many
V gene: TRBV12-3/TRBV12-4

CDR3 protein: CASSEWVGGDGYTF
CDR3 DNA: TGTGCCAGCAGTGAATGGGTAGGGGGCGATGGCTACACCTTC
J gene: TRBJ1-2
D gene: TRBD1
clone size: many
V gene: TRBV25-1

CDR3 protein: CASSPLGVGSGYTF
CDR3 DNA: TGTGCCAGCAGCCCTTTAGGGGTCGGGAGTGGCTACACCTTC
J gene: TRBJ1-2
D gene: NA
clone size: many
V gene: TRBV4-2

CDR3 protein: CASSLEGQGPRAFF
CDR3 DNA: TGCGCCAGCAGCTTGGAAGGACAGGGGCCTAGAGCTTTCTTT
J gene: TRBJ1-1
D gene: TRBD1
clone size: many
V gene: TRBV5-1

CDR3 protein: CSASRQIHEQYF
CDR3 DNA: TGCAGTGCTAGTCGACAGATCCACGAGCAGTACTTC
J gene: TRBJ2-7
D gene: NA
clone size: NA
V gene: TRBV20-1

CDR3 protein: CASSRATISSYNSPLHF
CDR3 DNA: TGTGCCAGCAGTCGGGCGACTATTAGCTCCTATAATTCACCCCTCCACTTT
J gene: TRBJ1-6
D gene: NA
clone size: many
V gene: TRBV6-1

CDR3 protein: CASSLSVATEQFF
CDR3 DNA: TGTGCCAGCAGTTTATCAGTCGCGACTGAGCAGTTCTTC
J gene: TRBJ2-1
D gene: NA
clone size: many
V gene: TRBV27

CDR3 protein: CSAWGDRVRYEQYF
CDR3 DNA: TGCAGTGCTTGGGGGGACAGGGTCCGATACGAGCAGTACTTC
J gene: TRBJ2-7
D gene: TRBD1
clone size: many
V gene: TRBV20-1